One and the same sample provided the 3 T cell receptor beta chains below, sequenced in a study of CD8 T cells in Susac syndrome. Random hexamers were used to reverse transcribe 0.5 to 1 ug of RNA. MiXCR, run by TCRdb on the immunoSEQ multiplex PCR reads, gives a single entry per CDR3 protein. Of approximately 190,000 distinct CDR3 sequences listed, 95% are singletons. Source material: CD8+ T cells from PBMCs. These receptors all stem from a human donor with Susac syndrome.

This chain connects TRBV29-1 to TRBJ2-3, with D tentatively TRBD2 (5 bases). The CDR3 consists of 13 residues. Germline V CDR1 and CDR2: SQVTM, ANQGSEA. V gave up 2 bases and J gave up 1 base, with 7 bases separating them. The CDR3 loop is CSVEMRGTDTQYF. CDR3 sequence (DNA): TGCAGCGTTGAAATGCGGGGCACAGATACGCAGTATTTT.

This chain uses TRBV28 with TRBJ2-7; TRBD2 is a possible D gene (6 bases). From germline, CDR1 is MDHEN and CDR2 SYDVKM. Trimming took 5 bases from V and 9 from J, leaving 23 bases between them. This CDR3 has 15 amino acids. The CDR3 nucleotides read TGTGCCAGCAGTCCAAACACGGGACTCCAGCCCTGGCAGTACTTC. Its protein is CASSPNTGLQPWQYF.

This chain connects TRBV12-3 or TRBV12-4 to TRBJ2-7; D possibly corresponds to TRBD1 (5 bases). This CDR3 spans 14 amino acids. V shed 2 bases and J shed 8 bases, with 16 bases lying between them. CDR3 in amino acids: CASSLSLNVDKQYF. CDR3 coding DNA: TGTGCCAGCAGTTTAAGCCTGAACGTGGACAAGCAGTACTTC.